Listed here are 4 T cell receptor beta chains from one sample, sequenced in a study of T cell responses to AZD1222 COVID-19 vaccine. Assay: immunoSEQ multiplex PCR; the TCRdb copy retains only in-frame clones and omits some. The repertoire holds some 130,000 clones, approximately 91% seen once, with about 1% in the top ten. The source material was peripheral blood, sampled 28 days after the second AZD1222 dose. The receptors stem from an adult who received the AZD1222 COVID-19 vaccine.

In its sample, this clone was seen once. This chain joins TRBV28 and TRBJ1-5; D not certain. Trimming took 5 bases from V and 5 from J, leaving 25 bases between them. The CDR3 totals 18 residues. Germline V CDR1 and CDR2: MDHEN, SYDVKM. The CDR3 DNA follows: TGTGCCAGCAGTGCATACCTCCCTCTGGACGGTTACCATCAGCCCCAGCATTTT. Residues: CASSAYLPLDGYHQPQHF.

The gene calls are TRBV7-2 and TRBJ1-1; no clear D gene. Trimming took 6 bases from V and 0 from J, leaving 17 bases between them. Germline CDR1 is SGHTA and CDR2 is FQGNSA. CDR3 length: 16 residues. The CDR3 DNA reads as TGTGCCAGCAGTCACAGAAGACCCCGCCTGAACACTGAAGCTTTCTTT. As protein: CASSHRRPRLNTEAFF.

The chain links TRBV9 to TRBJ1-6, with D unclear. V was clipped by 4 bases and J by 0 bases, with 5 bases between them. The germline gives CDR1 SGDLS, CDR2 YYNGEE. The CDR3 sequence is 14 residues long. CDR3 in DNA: TGTGCCAGCAGCACCACCTCCTATAATTCACCCCTCCACTTT. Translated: CASSTTSYNSPLHF.

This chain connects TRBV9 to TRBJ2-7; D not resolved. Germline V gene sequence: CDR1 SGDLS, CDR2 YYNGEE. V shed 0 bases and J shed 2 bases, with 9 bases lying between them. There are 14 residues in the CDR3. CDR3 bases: TGTGCCAGCAGCGTAGTTGTGATACCCTACGAGCAGTACTTC. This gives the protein CASSVVVIPYEQYF. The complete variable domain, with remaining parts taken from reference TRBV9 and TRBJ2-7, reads DSGVTQTPKHLITATGQRVTLRCSPRSGDLSVYWYQQSLDQGLQFLIQYYNGEERAKGNILERFSAQQFPDLHSELNLSSLELGDSALYFCASSVVVIPYEQYFGPGTRLTVT.